This T cell receptor beta chain was recorded in a study of neurological immune-mediated disorders (dated by TCRdb to between 2018 and 2020). In the study overall: Among the roughly 35 multiple sclerosis patients, approximately 30 had relapsing-remitting MS and 3 had secondary progressive MS. The cohort was made up of 65 to 75 subjects, consisting of 14 HAM/TSP patients, 35 or so multiple sclerosis patients and around 20 healthy controls. The study compared peripheral blood TCR-beta repertoires of HTLV-I-associated myelopathy (HAM/TSP) patients, multiple sclerosis patients and healthy controls using UMI-based sequencing. The 106 TCR-beta libraries covered PBMC samples along with longitudinal samples, technical triplicates, and paired sorted CD4+ and CD8+ T-cell subsets. Results and caveats for the whole study, not just this receptor: Across subjects, expanded clones never shared an identical CDR3 amino acid sequence, which suggests that the TCR-beta repertoires in every group were private. TCR clonal expansion was highest in HAM/TSP patients and lowest in MS patients, with MS patients falling below even healthy controls. The MS cluster showed no association with clinical or MRI features, and the authors stated that larger cohorts are needed. Repertoires from 18 of 34 MS patients were grouped by phylogenetic analysis into a cluster of related CDR3 sequences, suggesting a possible repertoire-level signature.

To synthesize cDNA, template-switch 5'RACE was performed with a primer carrying a 10-nucleotide random unique molecular identifier so that each TCR transcript was tagged. Every sequencing run yielded over 170 million TCR-beta sequences covering 15-18 subjects. The RNeasy kit was used for extraction of total RNA. The KAPA Real-time Library Amplification kit was used to amplify TCR-beta VDJ regions with primers targeting the TCR constant region and the 5'RACE anchor. A first PCR added sample indexes and Illumina adaptors, and a second PCR then raised library yield. The roughly 650 bp TCR product was size-selected on a 2% E-gel SizeSelection system after Ampure bead purification. Before pooling, library quality was assessed on a Bioanalyzer, concentration was determined with Qubit, and library quantification was performed with the Kapa Library Quantification kit. An Illumina HiSeq 2500 sequenced the libraries paired-end 2 x 150 bp. To increase sequence diversity, roughly 24-32% phiX was spiked into each library pool. In the authors' own workflow: Quality-filtered reads were processed with the UMI-based MiGEC pipeline, and over 85% of raw TCR sequences were removed by the MiGEC pipeline during error correction. VDJ genes were aligned to IMGT germline references, and each clonotype was defined by a unique CDR3 amino acid sequence together with V-J genes. Clonal expansion, Shannon diversity and CDR3 relatedness were evaluated with VDJtools (CalcPairwiseDistances, ClusterSamples), while phylogenetic trees were built in CLCbio workbench. Clones with at least 8 unique UMIs were defined as expanded, with this threshold being based on coefficient-of-variation modelling across technical triplicates. TCRdb's own reprocessing of the public reads used fastp at Q25 and MiXCR and kept productive beta chains. Rows matching on CDR3 protein sequence are summarized as one entry with the most common DNA and genes. The V and J calls and clone size come from TCRdb's table, not from the authors' own analysis. The table for this sample lists tens of thousands of distinct CDR3 sequences; 3% to 4% of them were counted only once. Of the sample, about 2.9% is held by the ten largest clones.

In the case of this clonotype: Its antigen is not yet known. No quality values exist for individual bases; no much larger clone is one base distant.

For the unsorted PBMC libraries, 2 million PBMCs were stored in RNAlater at -80 degrees C until RNA extraction and were used to generate the libraries. The multiple sclerosis patients were enrolled in a US clinical protocol that evaluated disease progression with magnetic resonance imaging. Peripheral blood was subjected to Ficoll-Hypaque density gradient centrifugation to isolate PBMCs, which were then cryopreserved in liquid nitrogen. The CDR3 holds 13 amino acids from the cysteine to the phenylalanine. The sequence is cut down to CDR3 DNA, 39 bases in frame from base 1. V and J lose 8 bases and 0 bases, and a span of 8 bases separates them.

In this chain, TRBV12-3 or TRBV12-4 is recombined with TRBJ1-5, and TRBD1 may be the D gene, going by 5 matching bases. The sequencing sample was made of PBMCs. This TCR was sampled from a woman between 45 and 65 years old with multiple sclerosis. The CDR3 sequence is CASGGSSNQPQHF. The sequence in DNA is TGTGCCAGCGGGGGTAGTAGCAATCAGCCCCAGCATTTT.